A single sample gave rise to the 7 T cell receptor beta chains below, sequenced in a study of shared clonotypes between healthy human individuals. Sequencing used immunoSEQ multiplex PCR; TCRdb keeps in-frame clones, though not all of them. Among about 480,000 clones, approximately 79% were seen once, and the ten largest hold under 15%. The material sequenced was PBMCs. Receptor source: a woman in her thirties or forties in good health. Some clones in this sample may be carry-over from other donors' samples.

This clone was found once. This probably arose from a read error, given a far larger clone one base away. This rearrangement joins TRBV30 to TRBJ1-2; tentatively, D is TRBD1 (5 bases). CDR1 is GTSNPN, CDR2 SVGIG, per germline (reference sequence). The CDR3 is 14 amino acids. The V gene lost 3 bases and the J gene lost 2 bases, with 13 bases spanning the gap. This chain's CDR3 is CAWRPPRQNYGYTF. The CDR3 DNA sequence: TGTGCCTGGAGACCCCCTAGACAGAACTATGGCTACACCTTC. The variable domain in full, completed from reference TRBV30 and TRBJ1-2, reads SQTIHQWPATLVQPVGSPLSLECTVEGTSNPNLYWYRQAAGRGLQLLFYSVGIGQISSEVPQNLSASRPQDRQFILSSKKLLLSDSGFYLCAWRPPRQNYGYTFGSGTRLTVV.

The chain employs TRBV7-8 and TRBJ2-2; D not resolved. There are 14 residues in the CDR3. Looked up from germline, CDR1 is SGHVS and CDR2 is FQNEAQ. V was trimmed by 5 bases and J by 1 base, leaving 8 bases between them. CDR3 amino acids: CASSPSLNTGELFF. CDR3 nucleotides: TGTGCCAGCAGCCCAAGCCTGAACACCGGGGAGCTGTTTTTT.

V usage is TRBV6-1 and J usage is TRBJ2-5, with 7 bases fitting TRBD1. The better agreement between TRBJ2-7 and the DNA end casts doubt on the J call. This CDR3 has 13 residues. Germline V gives CDR1 MNHNS, CDR2 SASEGT. CDR3 region: CASSEQDRFEQYF. The CDR3, as DNA: TGTGCCAGCAGTGAACAGGACAGGTTCGAGCAGTACTTC.

J is TRBJ2-1 and V is TRBV11-3, with TRBD2 matching over 9 bases. CDR1 SGHNT and CDR2 YENEEA come from the germline V gene. The ends lost 0 bases at V and 5 bases at J; junction bases unmatched: 8. CDR3 length: 17 residues. The CDR3 sequence is CASSLDSGSLRDNEQFF. For the CDR3, the DNA is TGTGCCAGCAGCTTAGATAGCGGGAGTCTCCGGGACAATGAGCAGTTCTTC.

The V call is TRBV4-1, the J call TRBJ2-1, with a weak D call TRBD1 (6 bases). CDR3 size: 17 residues. Germline CDR1 MGHRA, CDR2 YSYEKL. Trimming pared 4 bases from V and 0 bases from J, leaving 16 bases between. CDR3 amino acids: CASSLSRGTTSYNEQFF. The CDR3 DNA follows: TGCGCCAGCAGCCTTTCCAGGGGAACCACCTCCTACAATGAGCAGTTCTTC.

The chain couples TRBV18 to TRBJ1-1; tentative D call: TRBD1 (5 bases). Germline loops: CDR1 KGHSH, CDR2 LQKENI. The ends were cut back, 6 bases at V and 2 bases at J, with 16 bases in the middle. The CDR3 runs to 15 residues. The CDR3: CASSPRGGDNTEAFF. The CDR3 nucleotides are TGTGCCAGCTCCCCCAGAGGAGGGGATAACACTGAAGCTTTCTTT.

Only one count was recorded for this clone. This may arise from a read error, as a much more abundant clone is one base away. This chain uses TRBV25-1 with TRBJ1-2; 7 nucleotides agree with TRBD1. The length of the CDR3 is 13 residues. CDR1 and CDR2 from the germline V gene are MGHDK and SYGVNS. Written as DNA, the CDR3 is TGTGCCAGCAGGGCAGGGGGTCGCTATTGCTACACCTTC. It codes for CASRAGGRYCYTF.